This T cell receptor beta chain was observed in a study of CD8+CD57+ T cells in acquired aplastic anemia. As for the study in general: Reads per healthy sample averaged around 10 million (CD4+) and 11 million to 12 million (CD8+).

TCR beta VDJ and CDR3 profiling used genomic DNA as template. Using its own MiXCR run on the reads, TCRdb lists one record per CDR3 protein. The profile shows about 130,000 distinct CDR3 sequences, 48% of them singletons. Study-level points and caveats: Patients and controls had CD8+ Simpson's diversity values that were not significantly distinct.

This CDR3 spans 15 amino acids. CDR1 MNHEY and CDR2 SVGEGT come from the germline V gene. V lost 2 bases to trimming and J lost 6 bases; unmatched junction nucleotides: 3. Comment on this clonotype: Its antigen is unknown.

Sequenced: sorted CD4+, CD8+, or CD8+CD57+ T cells (not recorded which) from PBMCs. This receptor was obtained from a human donor in good health, serving as a control. The chain recombines TRBV6-2 or TRBV6-3 with TRBJ2-1, with 11 bases fitting TRBD2. Here the CDR3 DNA reads TGTGCCAGCAGTTACGCCACTAGCGGGGGCAATGAGCAGTTCTTC. The encoded protein is CASSYATSGGNEQFF.